This T cell receptor beta chain was identified in a study of human T cells and chemical hapten exposure. The overall study: The study patch tested 0.01% DPC on the upper back and read results at 6 days. Minor volume differences among pooled libraries chiefly drove per-sample TCR yield variation.

A remark on this clonotype: Its antigen is currently unknown.

The germline gives CDR1 DFQATT, CDR2 SNEGSKA (reference sequence). V was pared by 3 bases and J by 0 bases, with 15 bases between. This CDR3 comprises 16 residues. Study findings and constraints: Expanded TCRs grouped into significantly more large CDR3 similarity clusters than controls produced.

Sample time point: pre-sensitization, week 0. Described treatment: therapeutic diphenylcyclopropenone sensitization with weekly scalp DPC. TCRdb processed the RACE reads anew with MiXCR; each CDR3 protein has one entry. The sample records 85,000 to 130,000 distinct CDR3 sequences, more than 10% being singletons. The sample in question was whole blood, obtained in connection with sensitization to the hapten diphenylcyclopropenone (DPC). The chain joins TRBV20-1 to TRBJ2-1; possible D gene TRBD1, 6 bases. The TCR was taken from a woman between 45 and 65 years old with alopecia areata. Some clones in this sample may be carry-over from other donors' samples. The CDR3 protein is CSARPHGQSSYNEQFF. The CDR3 DNA reads as TGCAGTGCTAGGCCTCACGGACAGAGCTCCTACAATGAGCAGTTCTTC.